Listed below are T cell receptor beta chains from one sample, sequenced in a study of response to subunit inactivated influenza vaccine. MiXCR was run by TCRdb on the RT-PCR reads, yielding one entry per CDR3 protein. In the table there are 500,000 to 700,000 distinct CDR3 sequences, 20% to 25% of which are singletons. This sample also belongs to another study, concerning T cells expressing NK-cell markers.

The material was CD4+ T cells sorted from PBMCs, obtained 11 to 12 days after vaccination. The origin of the receptors is a man aged 50 or older who received an inactivated influenza vaccine. Each CDR3 is given with its conserved first and last residue. D genes are given only for firm matches. Clone size is stated in some rows and not others, as once, few, many or a class when expanded.

abundance	v_gene	j_gene	d_gene	CDR3aa	CDR3nt
once	TRBV7-9	TRBJ2-1	-	CASSPDSGHLYNEQFF	TGTGCCAGCAGCCCCGATTCGGGACACCTCTACAATGAGCAGTTCTTC
-	TRBV7-6	TRBJ1-6	-	CASSLHQGYQNSPLHF	TGTGCCAGCAGCTTACACCAGGGATATCAGAATTCACCCCTCCACTTT
-	TRBV12-3/TRBV12-4	TRBJ1-6	TRBD1	CASSFGQGVNSPLHF	TGTGCCAGCAGTTTCGGACAGGGCGTTAATTCACCCCTCCACTTT
few	TRBV15	TRBJ2-1	TRBD2	CATSRDFGLAGGNNEQFF	TGTGCCACCAGCAGAGACTTTGGGCTAGCGGGGGGAAACAATGAGCAGTTCTTC
-	TRBV27	TRBJ1-6	-	CASRSARTVKGSPLHF	TGTGCCAGCAGGAGTGCCAGGACGGTGAAAGGTTCACCCCTCCACTTT
-	TRBV2	TRBJ2-7	-	CASSEGLKQYF	TGTGCCAGCAGTGAAGGTCTAAAGCAGTACTTC
-	TRBV19	TRBJ1-1	-	CASTKTRRRTEAFF	TGTGCCAGTACTAAAACGAGGAGGCGGACTGAAGCTTTCTTT
-	TRBV2	TRBJ2-7	-	CASRDSLSYEQYF	TGTGCCAGCAGGGACAGTCTCTCCTACGAGCAGTACTTC
-	TRBV6-1	TRBJ2-2	-	CASIVGVDGELFF	TGTGCCAGCATAGTAGGGGTGGACGGGGAGCTGTTTTTT
many	TRBV12-3/TRBV12-4	TRBJ1-6	-	CASSATGRNSPLHF	TGTGCCAGCAGTGCGACAGGTCGTAATTCACCCCTCCACTTT
once	TRBV29-1	TRBJ2-1	TRBD2	CSGKTLAGDNEQFF	TGCAGCGGGAAGACACTAGCGGGAGACAATGAGCAGTTCTTC
once	TRBV14	TRBJ1-2	TRBD1	CASSHAPGQVDGYTF	TGTGCCAGCAGCCACGCCCCGGGACAGGTCGATGGCTACACCTTC
-	TRBV7-8	TRBJ2-1	TRBD2	CASSSGLAGGLSYNEQFF	TGTGCCAGCAGCTCCGGACTAGCGGGAGGTCTTTCCTACAATGAGCAGTTCTTC
-	TRBV18	TRBJ2-5	TRBD1	CASSPQDREQGPQYF	TGTGCCAGCTCACCGCAGGACAGGGAGCAGGGGCCCCAGTACTTC
few	TRBV12-3/TRBV12-4	TRBJ2-1	-	CASSWSGETFF	TGTGCCAGCAGCTGGAGCGGCGAAACCTTCTTC
few	TRBV18	TRBJ2-7	TRBD2	CASSPTSGALGEQYF	TGTGCCAGCTCACCAACTAGCGGGGCCTTGGGAGAGCAGTACTTC
few	TRBV28	TRBJ2-7	TRBD1	CASSKADRGYEQYF	TGTGCCAGCAGCAAGGCGGACAGGGGCTACGAGCAGTACTTC
many	TRBV27	TRBJ1-5	-	CASSSRGQPQHF	TGTGCCAGCAGTTCCAGGGGTCAGCCCCAGCATTTT
-	TRBV7-9	TRBJ2-3	-	CASSLGSGLTDTQYF	TGTGCCAGCAGCTTAGGATCCGGACTCACAGATACGCAGTATTTT
many	TRBV12-3/TRBV12-4	TRBJ2-3	TRBD1	CASRQGQAQSDTQYF	TGTGCCAGCAGACAGGGACAGGCACAATCAGATACGCAGTATTTT
few	TRBV14	TRBJ2-7	-	CASSPDYSYEQYF	TGTGCCAGCAGTCCCGATTACTCCTACGAGCAGTACTTC
-	TRBV6-2/TRBV6-3	TRBJ2-4	-	CASSDPGQNIQYF	TGTGCCAGCAGTGACCCAGGCCAAAACATTCAGTACTTC
-	TRBV5-1	TRBJ2-5	-	CASRMVGDITETQYF	TGCGCCAGCAGAATGGTCGGAGATATTACAGAGACCCAGTACTTC
-	TRBV7-2	TRBJ2-5	-	CASSLVGVETQYF	TGTGCCAGCAGCTTAGTGGGGGTAGAGACCCAGTACTTC
few	TRBV10-3	TRBJ2-1	TRBD2	CAIRRGLAGENEQFF	TGTGCCATTAGGCGTGGACTAGCGGGAGAGAATGAGCAGTTCTTC
few	TRBV5-1	TRBJ1-2	-	CASSLDGLNYGYTF	TGCGCCAGCAGCTTGGACGGGCTAAACTATGGCTACACCTTC
few	TRBV14	TRBJ1-1	TRBD1	CASSYRGHTEAFF	TGTGCCAGCAGTTACAGGGGGCACACTGAAGCTTTCTTT
few	TRBV12-3/TRBV12-4	TRBJ2-1	-	CASSSSEQGRKQQFF	-